Listed below are T cell receptor beta chains from one sample, sequenced in a study of CD8 T cells in Susac syndrome. TCRdb called the immunoSEQ multiplex PCR reads again in MiXCR, with one record for every CDR3 protein. This table holds 75,000 to 95,000 distinct CDR3 sequences, roughly 92% found once. Sequencing was carried out using CD8+ T cells from PBMCs. These receptors all stem from a human donor with Susac syndrome. Each CDR3 is given with its conserved first and last residue. A D gene is named only where the DNA matches it firmly. The size of a clone is reported for some rows only, either as once, few or many, or as a class for expanded clones.

v_gene	j_gene	d_gene	abundance	CDR3aa	CDR3nt
TRBV11-2	TRBJ2-1	NA	NA	CASSLGVVEQFF	TGTGCCAGCAGCTTAGGAGTCGTTGAGCAGTTCTTC
TRBV29-1	TRBJ2-5	NA	NA	CSVEGLPQRAQETQYF	TGCAGCGTTGAAGGCCTCCCTCAGCGGGCACAAGAGACCCAGTACTTC
TRBV15	TRBJ1-1	NA	NA	CATSRGGSMNTEAFF	TGTGCCACCAGCCGTGGAGGCAGCATGAACACTGAAGCTTTCTTT
TRBV5-8	TRBJ2-6	NA	NA	CASVHRQGYSGANVLTF	TGTGCCAGCGTCCACCGGCAGGGCTACTCTGGGGCCAACGTCCTGACTTTC
TRBV9	TRBJ2-7	NA	NA	CASSVGGGGHTSYEQYF	TGTGCCAGCAGCGTAGGCGGGGGCGGGCACACCTCCTACGAGCAGTACTTC
TRBV9	TRBJ2-2	TRBD2	NA	CASSPGGPTNTGELFF	TGTGCCAGCAGCCCGGGGGGTCCTACGAACACCGGGGAGCTGTTTTTT
TRBV19	TRBJ2-2	NA	NA	CASSIARNTGELFF	TGTGCCAGTAGTATTGCCAGAAACACCGGGGAGCTGTTTTTT
TRBV27	TRBJ2-1	TRBD1	once	CASSDYFGQGQDGAYNEQFF	TGTGCCAGCAGTGACTACTTTGGACAGGGTCAAGATGGGGCGTATAATGAGCAGTTCTTC
TRBV2	TRBJ1-1	TRBD1	NA	CASIPGQGEGAEAFF	TGTGCCAGCATTCCGGGACAGGGGGAGGGCGCTGAAGCTTTCTTT
TRBV6-6	TRBJ2-7	NA	NA	CASSYGAGYEQYF	TGTGCCAGCAGTTACGGGGCGGGCTACGAGCAGTACTTC
TRBV3-1	TRBJ1-2	TRBD1	NA	CASSPGTGGVVFGYTF	TGTGCCAGCAGCCCCGGGACAGGGGGCGTCGTATTTGGCTACACCTTC
TRBV9	TRBJ2-7	TRBD2	NA	CASSVGLTGTYEQYF	TGTGCCAGCAGCGTGGGACTAACGGGGACCTACGAGCAGTACTTC
TRBV7-2	TRBJ2-1	NA	NA	CASSLDLQGYNNEQFF	TGTGCCAGCAGCTTAGATCTACAGGGTTACAACAATGAGCAGTTCTTC
TRBV7-2	TRBJ2-7	TRBD2	NA	CASSLPGAGYEQYF	TGTGCCAGCAGCTTACCGGGAGCGGGGTACGAGCAGTACTTC
TRBV19	TRBJ1-5	NA	once	CASSIWGSNQPQHF	TGTGCCAGTAGTATCTGGGGTAGCAATCAGCCCCAGCATTTT
TRBV24-1	TRBJ2-3	NA	NA	CATRRQETDTQYF	TGTGCCACCAGACGACAGGAGACAGATACGCAGTATTTT
TRBV6-2/TRBV6-3	TRBJ2-3	TRBD2	NA	CASSYRPAGGLDTQYF	TGTGCCAGCAGTTACCGGCCAGCGGGAGGGTTGGATACGCAGTATTTT